The 23 T cell receptor beta chains below all came from one sample that was sequenced in a study of patients and donors after allogeneic stem cell transplantation. TCRdb reanalysed the RT-PCR reads using MiXCR and keeps one entry per CDR3 protein. Found here are 80,000 to 90,000 distinct CDR3 sequences, approximately 49% of them singletons; the top ten hold roughly 64%. Material for sequencing was blood, either unsorted or a sorted T cell fraction (not recorded which). Receptors originate from a human donor who was either an allogeneic HSCT recipient or a stem cell or donor lymphocyte infusion donor (not recorded which). It is not recorded whose cells these are; they may come from a transplant donor.

The chain couples TRBV27 to TRBJ1-2; 10 positions match TRBD1. V lost 3 bases, J lost 8 bases, and 3 bases stayed unmatched. CDR1 and CDR2 (germline): MNHEY, SMNVEV (reference sequence). The CDR3 has 13 residues. The chain's CDR3 is CASSFGQGVGYTF. CDR3 DNA: TGTGCCAGCAGTTTCGGACAGGGGGTAGGCTACACCTTC.

The chain uses TRBV3-1 and TRBJ1-6; D is undetermined. With 3 bases removed from V and 6 bases from J, the gap between germline ends came to 12 bases. Germline CDR1 LGHDT, CDR2 YNNKEL (reference sequence). The CDR3 consists of 15 residues. The CDR3, as DNA: TGTGCCAGCAGCCAGCCGGCAACACGTAATTCACCCCTCCACTTT. Its protein is CASSQPATRNSPLHF.

The rearrangement links TRBV12-3 or TRBV12-4 to TRBJ1-6; tentatively, D is TRBD1 (5 bases). V was trimmed by 7 bases and J by 12 bases, leaving 16 bases between them. CDR3 length: 13 residues. The CDR3, as DNA: TGTGCCAGCAAACCTTGGGGGGTTCTACCCCTCCACTTT. Protein: CASKPWGVLPLHF.

The J gene is TRBJ2-1, the V gene TRBV4-3; D ambiguous. Germline CDR1 is LGHNA and CDR2 is YSLEER. The V gene lost 0 bases and the J gene lost 6 bases, with 15 bases spanning the gap. CDR3 length equals 16 residues. The CDR3 here is CASSQETAIPFNEQFF. The CDR3 bases are TGCGCCAGCAGCCAAGAAACGGCGATTCCCTTCAATGAGCAGTTCTTC.

The CDR3 coding sequence is TGCGCCAGCAGCTTGCCGGCGGGAGGGCCTAGCACCGGGGAGCTGTTTTTT. Its protein product is CASSLPAGGPSTGELFF. The V and J genes are TRBV5-1 and TRBJ2-2; 9 nucleotides line up with TRBD2. V gave up 1 base and J gave up 4 bases; unmatched junction bases: 8. This CDR3 is 17 amino acids long. Germline CDR1 and CDR2: SGHRS and YFSETQ.

This clonotype appeared a few times. The CDR3 sequence is CASSFSDGYTF. The CDR3 DNA follows: TGTGCCAGCAGTTTTTCCGATGGCTACACCTTC. The gene calls are TRBV28 and TRBJ1-2; D unresolved. V dropped 3 bases and J dropped 6 bases, with 5 bases sitting between them. CDR3 length equals 11 residues. CDR1 is MDHEN, CDR2 SYDVKM, per germline.

The CDR3 nucleotides are TGCGCCAGCAGCCAAGTTGGACAGGGGGTTAACACCGGGGAGCTGTTTTTT. This codes for CASSQVGQGVNTGELFF. The chain uses TRBV4-1 and TRBJ2-2; 10 bases match TRBD1. V dropped 1 base and J dropped 2; count of bases not matched to a gene: 4. Germline lookup yields CDR1 MGHRA and CDR2 YSYEKL. The CDR3 consists of 17 residues.

The chain couples TRBV4-3 to TRBJ2-4; D is ambiguous. V was trimmed by 0 bases and J by 0 bases, leaving 9 bases between them. Germline V lookup: CDR1 LGHNA, CDR2 YSLEER. The CDR3 covers 16 residues. This CDR3 reads CASSQDLTIAKNIQYF. The CDR3 DNA is TGCGCCAGCAGCCAAGATCTCACAATAGCCAAAAACATTCAGTACTTC.

This chain uses TRBV10-3 with TRBJ1-3; no clear D gene. With 8 bases removed from V and 0 bases from J, the gap between germline ends came to 8 bases. The CDR3 is 13 amino acids. CDR1 and CDR2 from the germline V gene are ENHRY and SYGVKD. CDR3 region: CAISAASGNTIYF. The CDR3 region has the DNA TGTGCCATCTCTGCGGCCTCTGGAAACACCATATATTTT.

V usage is TRBV29-1 and J usage is TRBJ1-1, with 9 bases that match TRBD1. Germline-derived CDR1 and CDR2 are SQVTM and ANQGSEA. This CDR3 is 12 amino acids long. After removal of 3 bases from V and 11 bases from J, the junction contained 7 bases not matched to a gene. The CDR3 reads CSVDVVGTGAFF. The CDR3 coding sequence is TGCAGCGTTGATGTGGTGGGGACAGGGGCTTTCTTT.

The chain recombines TRBV4-1 with TRBJ1-2; 11 bases are shared with TRBD1. Trimming at V came to 0 bases and at J to 3 bases, leaving 3 bases not matched to a gene. This CDR3 has 16 residues. Per the germline V gene, CDR1 is MGHRA and CDR2 is YSYEKL. This chain's CDR3 is CASSQDWTGGHYGYTF. In nucleotides, the CDR3 is TGCGCCAGCAGCCAAGATTGGACAGGGGGCCACTATGGCTACACCTTC.

The chain employs TRBV4-3 and TRBJ1-5; no definite D call. Germline values: CDR1 LGHNA, CDR2 YSLEER. The CDR3 extends over 15 amino acids. Trimming pared 2 bases from V and 4 bases from J, leaving 12 bases between. CDR3 loop: CASSQSSGLNQPQHF. For the CDR3, the DNA is TGCGCCAGCAGCCAAAGCTCAGGCTTAAATCAGCCCCAGCATTTT.

This clonotype was observed many times. The genes are TRBV27 and TRBJ1-1; D ambiguous. The CDR3 runs 12 residues. Trimming left V 5 bases short and J 1 base short, with 5 bases between. In germline, CDR1 is MNHEY, CDR2 SMNVEV (reference sequence). The chain's CDR3 is CASSRRNTEAFF. The CDR3 region has the DNA TGTGCCAGCAGTCGCCGGAACACTGAAGCTTTCTTT.

The genes are TRBV29-1 and TRBJ1-1; D remains ambiguous. The germline V gene encodes CDR1 SQVTM and CDR2 ANQGSEA. This CDR3 is 15 amino acids long. With 4 bases removed from V and 0 bases from J, the gap between germline ends came to 15 bases. The CDR3 region has the DNA TGCAGCGTTGTAATATCTGGTAGGATGAACACTGAAGCTTTCTTT. Protein sequence: CSVVISGRMNTEAFF.

The chain carries TRBV7-9 and TRBJ2-3; D uncertain. CDR3 length: 17 residues. V was shortened by 7 bases and J by 0 bases, with 20 bases between the two germline ends. Per the germline V gene, CDR1 is SEHNR and CDR2 is FQNEAQ (reference sequence). CDR3 protein: CASNPWKSFSSTDTQYF. The CDR3 bases are TGTGCCAGCAACCCCTGGAAGTCCTTTTCTAGCACAGATACGCAGTATTTT.

The V call is TRBV10-3, the J call TRBJ1-5, with TRBD1 as a possible D gene (6 bases). The CDR3 totals 13 residues. V gave up 2 bases and J gave up 13 bases, with 15 bases separating them. Germline CDR1 is ENHRY and CDR2 is SYGVKD. Here the CDR3 DNA reads TGTGCCATCAGTGAGCAAAATGGACAGCTACAGCATTTT. Translating gives CAISEQNGQLQHF.

V is TRBV15 and J is TRBJ1-1, with no clear D. The V gene's germline CDR1 is LNHNV and CDR2 YYDKDF (reference sequence). This CDR3 has 14 residues. V was clipped by 1 base and J by 3 bases, with 9 bases between them. Here the CDR3 DNA reads TGTGCCACCAGCAGAGTAGGGCAGGACACTGAAGCTTTCTTT. Protein product: CATSRVGQDTEAFF.

This clonotype was counted a few times. The CDR3 loop is CATSGQGGNQPQHF. CDR3 sequence (DNA): TGTGCCACCAGTGGACAGGGTGGCAATCAGCCCCAGCATTTT. V is TRBV24-1 and J is TRBJ1-5, with 7 bases that match TRBD1. In germline, CDR1 is KGHDR, CDR2 SFDVKD. V lost 5 bases and J lost 2; bases outside the gene matches: 2. CDR3 length: 14 residues.

This clonotype was observed a handful of times. The chain carries TRBV4-2 and TRBJ1-3, with 11 bases that match TRBD1. The ends lost 3 bases at V and 0 bases at J; junction bases unmatched: 10. Germline V lookup: CDR1 LGHNA, CDR2 YNFKEQ. The CDR3 runs to 19 residues. The CDR3 DNA reads TGTGCCAGCAGCCAGAGGGACAGGGGGGACCCCAGCTCTGGAAACACCATATATTTT. Residues: CASSQRDRGDPSSGNTIYF.

This clonotype has more than one count but fewer than ten. The V call is TRBV11-2, the J call TRBJ1-1; a weak D match, TRBD1 (5 bases). Trimming shortened V by 3 bases and J by 4 bases, and 15 bases separated the two germline ends. The CDR3 length is 15 residues. Germline assignment: CDR1 SGHAT and CDR2 FQNNGV. The CDR3 bases are TGTGCCAGCAGCTTCCGCCGGGGGTTGAGCACTGAAGCTTTCTTT. Translating gives CASSFRRGLSTEAFF.

This chain joins TRBV28 and TRBJ1-1; D may be TRBD1 (5 bases). There are 15 residues in the CDR3. Germline V gene lookup returns CDR1 MDHEN and CDR2 SYDVKM. V was clipped by 1 base and J by 4 bases, with 13 bases between them. CDR3 bases: TGTGCCAGCAGTTTATATCAGGGTGCGACCACTGAAGCTTTCTTT. This translates into CASSLYQGATTEAFF.

This CDR3 reads CASSLARTSDEQFF. The CDR3 DNA reads as TGTGCCAGCAGCTTAGCCCGGACTAGCGATGAGCAGTTCTTC. J is TRBJ2-1 and V is TRBV7-3; 9 nucleotides line up with TRBD2. The CDR3 is 14 amino acids. Trimming took 2 bases from V and 8 from J; bases not matched to a gene: 4. Germline V gene data show CDR1 as SGHTA and CDR2 as FQGTGA. The full variable domain, completed using reference TRBV7-3 and TRBJ2-1, is GAGVSQTPSNKVTEKGKYVELRCDPISGHTALYWYRQSLGQGPEFLIYFQGTGAADDSGLPNDRFFAVRPEGSVSTLKIQRTERGDSAVYLCASSLARTSDEQFFGPGTRLTVL.

The rearrangement links TRBV20-1 to TRBJ2-7, with D unclear. V lost 2 bases, J lost 2 bases, and 13 bases lay in between. Germline V gene sequence: CDR1 DFQATT, CDR2 SNEGSKA (reference sequence). The CDR3 consists of 14 residues. In DNA, the CDR3 is TGCAGTGCTAGAAAGAGTCTGTATGCCTACGAGCAGTACTTC. It specifies CSARKSLYAYEQYF.